The 3 T cell receptor beta chains reported below all come from one sample, sequenced in a study of blood T cell repertoires in COVID-19. Clones were sequenced by immunoSEQ multiplex PCR, and TCRdb holds only the in-frame ones, with some missing. The repertoire holds 170,000 or so clones, around four fifths seen once, with less than 3.5% in the top ten. Material for sequencing was peripheral blood. The receptor source for this set is a woman aged 55 to 70 with acute or convalescent COVID-19.

In its sample, this clone was seen many times. This sequence joins TRBV5-6 and TRBJ1-2; no clear D gene. V dropped 0 bases and J dropped 4 bases, with 16 bases sitting between them. CDR1 and CDR2 from the germline V gene are SGHDT and YYEEEE. The CDR3 runs 16 residues. For the CDR3, the DNA is TGTGCCAGCAGCTTGGATATTACTGAGCCCTCCTATGGCTACACCTTC. The encoded protein is CASSLDITEPSYGYTF.

The chain employs TRBV5-8 and TRBJ2-5; 12 positions match TRBD2. This CDR3 is 17 amino acids long. The ends lost 3 bases at V and 5 bases at J; junction bases unmatched: 11. Germline V gene lookup returns CDR1 SGHTS and CDR2 YDEGEE. As DNA, the CDR3 is TGTGCCAGCAGCTCACTAGCGGGGGGCTTGTTTACCGAGACCCAGTACTTC. Translating it yields CASSSLAGGLFTETQYF.

The J gene is TRBJ1-1, the V gene TRBV7-9; D remains ambiguous. CDR3 size: 15 residues. Deletions cut 1 base from V and 5 bases from J, with 14 bases between. The V gene's germline CDR1 is SEHNR and CDR2 FQNEAQ (reference sequence). CDR3 DNA sequence: TGTGCCAGCAGCTTAGACCTGGGGAGGAGAACTGAAGCTTTCTTT. Its translation is CASSLDLGRRTEAFF.